These T cell receptor beta chains were read from a single sample in a study of blood T cell repertoires in COVID-19. Only in-frame clones appear in the TCRdb table, and some are missing; sequencing was by immunoSEQ multiplex PCR. The sample includes some 60,000 clones, 75% to 95% of them seen just once. The sample was peripheral blood. Receptor source: a man in his forties with acute or convalescent COVID-19. CDR3s include the opening cysteine and the closing phenylalanine or tryptophan. The D gene is left open where the match is weak.

>12|-|TRBV7-9
CASSLYIYEQYF
>12|-|TRBV28
CASSSGIHEQYF
>13|TRBD1|TRBV5-1
CASSSTGGETQYF
>17|TRBD2|TRBV5-1
CASSWASGALAKNIQYF
>13|-|TRBV7-8
CASSTSSYNEQFF
>15|-|TRBV5-8
CASSPRASRYNEQFF
>14|TRBD1|TRBV6-5
CASRVTGGGYEQYF
>15|-|TRBV24-1
CATSSSGVSTDTQYF
>19|TRBD2|TRBV6-2/TRBV6-3
CASSPIRAGVTPPTDTQYF
>13|-|TRBV29-1
CSVGGRENTEAFF
>15|TRBD2|TRBV11-3
CASSPGLGSYNEQFF
>16|-|TRBV5-1
CASSLALRGPDTEAFF
>17|-|TRBV5-1
CASSFHSDRSSYNEQFF
>10|-|TRBV27
CASRGGGYTF
>16|TRBD2|TRBV6-5
CASSYSLAGPWNEQFF
>17|TRBD1|TRBV19
CASSIGQGEKGNQPQHF
>13|TRBD2|TRBV5-1
CASSLGLAVEQFF
>13|-|TRBV3-1/TRBV3-2
CASSRGEGQPQHF
>13|-|TRBV5-8
CASSLAMRAGQYF
>13|TRBD2|TRBV7-3
CASSQEREGIQYF
>14|TRBD2|TRBV27
CASRLAAGRDIQYF
>16|-|TRBV27
CASSLFAGATNEKLFF
>15|-|TRBV6-2/TRBV6-3
CASSYQGLAKNIQYF
>14|TRBD1|TRBV6-6
CASSYTGTDQPQHF
>15|TRBD1|TRBV5-6
CASSLGADRGNEQYF
>17|TRBD2|TRBV30
CAWSGGTSGRGPDTQYF
>18|-|TRBV24-1
CATSDPLLAESSYNEQFF
>14|-|TRBV15
CATSDGGTSYGYTF
>12|-|TRBV5-6
CASSLTSYGYTF
>18|TRBD2|TRBV19
CASSIGSQRGVSKNIQYF
>16|-|TRBV7-2
CASSLRRDSYNSPLHF
>15|-|TRBV7-2
CASSKQGSSTDTQYF
>18|-|TRBV2
CASSEAATGTATNEKLFF
>19|TRBD2|TRBV10-3
CAISESGLAGGRRSNEQFF
>15|TRBD2|TRBV5-8
CASSPAVAGDDEQFF
>13|-|TRBV18
CASSPSTERPAFF
>13|TRBD2|TRBV7-2
CASSSQRGETQYF
>15|-|TRBV2
CASTPESARGIEQYF
>14|TRBD1|TRBV6-6
CAIGTGDLNTEAFF
>14|-|TRBV5-1
CASRTGVTNEKLFF
>13|-|TRBV27
CASRGVGPYGYTF
>14|-|TRBV18
CASSPLATYNEQFF
>17|TRBD2|TRBV7-9
CASSLRTSGSGTDTQYF
>14|-|TRBV2
CASSTGEMNTEAFF
>12|TRBD2|TRBV2
CASDSGRAEQFF
>12|-|TRBV12-3/TRBV12-4
CASSLGSQPQHF
>16|TRBD1|TRBV18
CASSPQQGGSGNTIYF
>15|-|TRBV18
CASSPPQGGNTEAFF
>15|TRBD1|TRBV5-1
CASSASTGGGYEQYF
>16|-|TRBV5-1
CASSLAGGAPEYGYTF